A single sample gave rise to the 17 T cell receptor beta chains below, sequenced in a study of blood T cell repertoires in COVID-19 (dated by TCRdb to 2019 to 2021). Library preparation employed the immunoSEQ multiplex PCR assay. TCRdb took over this immuneACCESS table, retaining in-frame rearrangements with V and J assigned. Such tables are incomplete; in checked studies, under half of the missing clones stem from an unresolved V gene, and the remainder is unexplained. The sample has over 200,000 clones on record, approximately 86% of them singletons. Less than 4% of the sample belongs to the ten largest clones. Material for sequencing was peripheral blood. These receptor sequences come from a woman aged 25 to 39 who had recovered from COVID-19.

The CDR3 region is CARGDSGGQDEQYF. CDR3 DNA: TGCGCCAGGGGGGATAGCGGGGGGCAGGACGAGCAGTACTTC. The V and J genes are TRBV10-2 and TRBJ2-7; 10 bases line up with TRBD2. V lost 9 bases and J lost 5; bases outside the gene matches: 10. CDR3 length equals 14 residues. Per the germline V gene, CDR1 is WSHSY and CDR2 is SAAADI.

The V and J genes are TRBV29-1 and TRBJ2-1; 12 bases agree with TRBD2. The J segment lost 4 bases and the V segment lost 7 bases, leaving 5 bases of the junction unmatched. The germline CDR1 and CDR2 sequences are SQVTM and ANQGSEA. This CDR3 is built from 14 residues. The DNA of the CDR3 is TGCAGCGCAGGACTAGCGGGGCCTTACAATGAGCAGTTCTTC. This translates into CSAGLAGPYNEQFF.

V gene TRBV7-2 combines with J gene TRBJ2-7, with TRBD2 matching over 14 bases. The germline CDR1 and CDR2 sequences are SGHTA and FQGNSA. V trimming: 1 base; J trimming: 7 bases; junction bases outside the gene matches: 3. The CDR3 totals 15 residues. The CDR3 DNA follows: TGTGCCAGCAGCTTAGGACTAGCGGGGGGGCTTGAGCAGTACTTC. It is translated as CASSLGLAGGLEQYF.

The chain combines TRBV7-8 with TRBJ1-6; D not certain. Trimming stripped 5 bases from V and 10 bases from J, with 15 bases between. CDR3 length equals 14 residues. Germline V gene data show CDR1 as SGHVS and CDR2 as FQNEAQ. The CDR3 loop reads CASSRDSGGSPLHF. CDR3 nucleotides: TGTGCCAGCAGCCGAGACTCCGGCGGCTCACCCCTCCACTTT.

V usage is TRBV13 and J usage is TRBJ2-1; the match to TRBD2 covers 10 bases. The CDR3 has 16 residues. After removal of 3 bases from V and 2 bases from J, the junction contained 4 bases not matched to a gene. Germline V gene sequence: CDR1 PRHDT, CDR2 FYEKMQ (reference sequence). The CDR3 DNA follows: TGTGCCAGCAGCTTGAGCGGGGGGGCCCCCTACAATGAGCAGTTCTTC. Its protein is CASSLSGGAPYNEQFF. Drawing the rest from reference TRBV13 and TRBJ2-1, the complete variable domain is AAGVIQSPRHLIKEKRETATLKCYPIPRHDTVYWYQQGPGQDPQFLISFYEKMQSDKGSIPDRFSAQQFSDYHSELNMSSLELGDSALYFCASSLSGGAPYNEQFFGPGTRLTVL.

The chain carries TRBV2 and TRBJ2-1, with D possibly being TRBD2 (5 bases). CDR3 length: 14 amino acids. Germline assignment: CDR1 SNHLY and CDR2 FYNNEI. Trimming stripped 1 base from V and 8 bases from J, with 12 bases between. The CDR3 sequence is CASSEEARADEQFF. In nucleotides, the CDR3 is TGTGCCAGCAGTGAAGAAGCGAGGGCCGATGAGCAGTTCTTC. The entire variable domain, with the rest obtained from reference TRBV2 and TRBJ2-1, is as follows: EPEVTQTPSHQVTQMGQEVILRCVPISNHLYFYWYRQILGQKVEFLVSFYNNEISEKSEIFDDQFSVERPDGSNFTLKIRSTKLEDSAMYFCASSEEARADEQFFGPGTRLTVL.

This chain uses TRBV5-1 with TRBJ1-2; possibly TRBD1 for D (5 bases). Germline V gene lookup returns CDR1 SGHRS and CDR2 YFSETQ. Trimming pared 0 bases from V and 7 bases from J, leaving 10 bases between. The CDR3 is 13 residues long. The CDR3 sequence: CASSLDLGGGYTF. Here the CDR3 DNA reads TGCGCCAGCAGCTTGGATCTGGGGGGTGGCTACACCTTC. Filled out from reference TRBV5-1 and TRBJ1-2, the complete variable domain reads KAGVTQTPRYLIKTRGQQVTLSCSPISGHRSVSWYQQTPGQGLQFLFEYFSETQRNKGNFPGRFSGRQFSNSRSEMNVSTLELGDSALYLCASSLDLGGGYTFGSGTRLTVV.

The CDR3, as DNA: TGTGCCAGCAGCCAAGCTGGGGCCATTACCACCTACAATGAGCAGTTCTTC. Translation: CASSQAGAITTYNEQFF. This chain uses TRBV4-2 with TRBJ2-1; a possible D gene is TRBD1 (5 bases). CDR1 LGHNA and CDR2 YNFKEQ come from the germline V gene. The V gene lost 1 base and the J gene lost 2 bases, with 15 bases spanning the gap. The CDR3 has 17 residues.

This clone showed up just a few times. The chain combines TRBV2 with TRBJ2-2; 12 bases match TRBD2. CDR3 length: 16 residues. Germline trimming cut 8 bases from V and 1 base from J; bases unmatched to any gene: 5. Germline assignment: CDR1 SNHLY and CDR2 FYNNEI. CDR3 amino acids: CASSTSGGLNTGELFF. The CDR3 DNA reads TGTGCCAGCTCTACTAGCGGGGGGTTGAACACCGGGGAGCTGTTTTTT.

This clone was counted a few times. The chain carries TRBV7-6 and TRBJ2-3, with TRBD2 as a possible D gene (6 bases). This CDR3 is built from 15 residues. V was pared by 8 bases and J by 6 bases, with 21 bases between. Germline V gene lookup returns CDR1 SGHVS and CDR2 FNYEAQ. CDR3 bases: TGTGCCAGCTCCCCGCGGAGACTAGAGATTGATACGCAGTATTTT. Translation: CASSPRRLEIDTQYF.

The rearrangement uses TRBV3-1 (or the pseudogene TRBV3-2) and TRBJ1-1; 9 nucleotides agree with TRBD1. Losses at the gene ends were 7 bases for V and 4 bases for J; bases not matched to a gene: 16. This CDR3 is 17 amino acids long. The germline V gene has CDR1 LGHDT and CDR2 YNNKEL (reference sequence). DNA for the CDR3: TGTGCCAGCAAACGGACCCCCGGGACAGGGTCGGGCACTGAAGCTTTCTTT. Translating it yields CASKRTPGTGSGTEAFF.

The CDR3 sequence: CASSPLVQGAGELFF. The CDR3 nucleotides are TGTGCCAGCAGCCCCCTGGTCCAGGGGGCCGGGGAGCTGTTTTTT. The chain combines TRBV7-9 with TRBJ2-2; 7 nucleotides align to TRBD1. The CDR3 sequence is 15 residues long. Germline CDR1 is SEHNR and CDR2 is FQNEAQ (reference sequence). After removal of 5 bases from V and 6 bases from J, the junction contained 9 bases not matched to a gene.

This sequence joins TRBV10-3 and TRBJ1-6; 8 nucleotides agree with TRBD1. Germline CDR1 reads ENHRY; CDR2 reads SYGVKD. The CDR3 covers 13 residues. Trimming at V came to 6 bases and at J to 9 bases, leaving 4 bases not matched to a gene. CDR3 in amino acids: CAISGQGSSPLHF. The CDR3, as DNA: TGTGCCATCAGCGGACAGGGTAGTTCACCCCTCCACTTT.

The chain carries TRBV6-5 and TRBJ1-3, with TRBD1 as a possible D gene (6 bases). The germline gives CDR1 MNHEY, CDR2 SVGAGI. The CDR3 spans 15 residues. V gave up 4 bases and J gave up 0 bases, with 10 bases separating them. The CDR3 DNA reads TGTGCCAGCAGTTTCAACAGGGACTCTGGAAACACCATATATTTT. Translation gives CASSFNRDSGNTIYF.

The chain uses TRBV7-2 and TRBJ1-5; D gene ambiguous. V dropped 2 bases and J dropped 6 bases, with 11 bases sitting between them. Germline assignment: CDR1 SGHTA and CDR2 FQGNSA. CDR3 length: 14 residues. The CDR3 region has the DNA TGTGCCAGCAGCTTAACGCCCCAGGTTCAGCCCCAGCATTTT. It specifies CASSLTPQVQPQHF.

The V call is TRBV29-1, the J call TRBJ2-1; TRBD2 is a possible D gene (6 bases). V was pared by 3 bases and J by 0 bases, with 12 bases between. The CDR3 loop spans 15 amino acids. The germline V gene encodes CDR1 SQVTM and CDR2 ANQGSEA. CDR3 nucleotides: TGCAGCGTTGATAGCGGCCATAGCTCCTACAATGAGCAGTTCTTC. It codes for CSVDSGHSSYNEQFF.

The chain recombines TRBV14 with TRBJ2-4; tentative D call: TRBD2 (5 bases). Germline CDR1 is SGHDN and CDR2 is FVKESK. V was clipped by 0 bases and J by 10 bases, with 7 bases between them. This CDR3 contains 12 residues. CDR3 DNA: TGTGCCAGCAGCCAAGACGGGATTATTCAGTACTTC. This gives the protein CASSQDGIIQYF.